The clone carrying this T cell receptor (beta chain) came up many times. Its target is not known. The data derive from a study of spatial heterogeneity in lung cancer. At the level of the study: The study consistently detected more beta-chain than alpha-chain sequences. Notes on the study in general: The study found ubiquitous expanded tumor TCRs in blood more at resection than follow-up.

TCRdb recomputed calls from the 5' RACE reads with MiXCR, one row per CDR3 protein. The sample holds 23,000 or so distinct CDR3 sequences; 5.5% to 8.5% are singletons and the top ten take roughly an eighth. V was cut by 7 bases and J by 0 bases, with 12 bases left in between. Germline V gene sequence: CDR1 MNHNS, CDR2 SASEGT. The CDR3 contains 15 residues. The time point denotes: sample taken at primary tumor resection. No cell sorting; template was whole RNA from tumor, lung tissue or PBMC. The rearrangement uses TRBV6-1 and TRBJ1-4; D is unresolved. The sequencing used PBMCs, collected at surgery. The source of this sequence is a male donor with early-stage non-small cell lung cancer. This chain's CDR3 is CASKGQSATNEKLFF. Written as DNA, the CDR3 is TGTGCCAGCAAAGGGCAGAGCGCAACTAATGAAAAACTGTTTTTT.